A few counts support the clone carrying this T cell receptor beta chain. This sample was taken from a study of blood T cell repertoires in COVID-19. Study in general: Samples representing acute and convalescent COVID-19 were sourced from the United States, Italy and Spain. PBMCs, B-cell-depleted T cells, or T cells provided the cDNA or gDNA that made up the material.

Source study methods: Cell counts per sample came from amplifying reference gene primers. TCRdb keeps only in-frame clones here, not all; method: immunoSEQ multiplex PCR. That table is the source of V, J and clone size, and D and trimming were worked out from the DNA. The sample includes some 70,000 clones, 80% to 95% of them seen just once. J gave up 6 bases and V 0 bases, and 6 bases lay outside the gene matches. The germline V gene has CDR1 SGHDT and CDR2 YYEEEE. This CDR3 has 14 residues. Enrolment of Seattle patients took place during active infection, and they were followed longitudinally. The gene calls are TRBV5-6 and TRBJ2-7; 7 nucleotides line up with TRBD2. The sequencing sample was made of peripheral blood. The receptor was derived from a man aged 50-60 years with COVID-19, enrolled during active disease. The CDR3 sequence is CASSLARGGIEQYF. The CDR3 DNA is TGTGCCAGCAGCTTGGCAAGGGGAGGGATCGAGCAGTACTTC.